This T cell receptor (beta chain) was sequenced for a study of stem cell transplantation in POMP-related autoinflammatory disease. Profiled with immunoSEQ multiplex PCR; TCRdb holds only in-frame clones, not every one. The table shows more than 20,000 clones, with about 81% occurring only once. The CDR3 consists of 16 residues. The germline CDR1 and CDR2 sequences are MNHNY and SVGAGI (reference sequence). V was cut by 7 bases and J by 3 bases, with 19 bases left in between. Of note for this clone: What it binds is not known.

Study-wide results and caveats: A trend toward lower repertoire diversity and greater clonality appeared in every analyzed T-cell subset of PRAID patients.

Here the sequenced sample was CD4+ T cells from PBMCs, taken before stem cell transplantation. The rearrangement links TRBV6-6 to TRBJ1-5; D ambiguous. The sequence derives from a human donor with POMP-related autoinflammation and immune dysregulation (PRAID). CDR3 residues: CASKGPSGSDNQPQHF. As DNA, the CDR3 is TGTGCCAGCAAAGGGCCCAGCGGGTCAGACAATCAGCCCCAGCATTTT.